A selection of T cell receptor beta chains follows, all from one sample in a study of T cells in Graves' hyperthyroidism and ophthalmopathy. TCRdb recomputed calls from the multiplex PCR reads with MiXCR, one row per CDR3 protein. Of 700,000 or so distinct CDR3 sequences listed, about 14% are singletons. Source material: blood. All receptors derive from a woman between 45 and 60 years old with Graves' ophthalmopathy. Both conserved end residues are part of each CDR3. A D gene is named only where the DNA matches it firmly. Not every row has a clone size; where given, it reads once, few, many or a size class.

CDR3 protein: CASSSYTGGTEKLFF
CDR3 DNA: TGTGCCAGCAGTTCTTATACAGGGGGGACTGAAAAACTGTTTTTT
D gene: TRBD1
J gene: TRBJ1-4
clone size: many
V gene: TRBV6-1

CDR3 protein: CASSPQPGNVMNTEAFF
CDR3 DNA: TGTGCCAGCTCACCACAACCGGGTAACGTTATGAACACTGAAGCTTTCTTT
D gene: .
J gene: TRBJ1-1
clone size: .
V gene: TRBV18

CDR3 protein: CASSERNEQFF
CDR3 DNA: TGTGCCAGCAGTGAACGGAATGAGCAGTTCTTC
D gene: .
J gene: TRBJ2-1
clone size: many
V gene: TRBV2

CDR3 protein: CASSQDSRDNQPQHF
CDR3 DNA: TGTGCCAGCAGCCAAGATTCCCGGGACAATCAGCCCCAGCATTTT
D gene: .
J gene: TRBJ1-5
clone size: few
V gene: TRBV4-2

CDR3 protein: CASSLGHRAVGGYTF
CDR3 DNA: TGTGCCAGCAGTTTGGGTCACAGAGCTGTGGGAGGCTACACCTTC
D gene: .
J gene: TRBJ1-2
clone size: many
V gene: TRBV28

CDR3 protein: CSVRKAGELFF
CDR3 DNA: TGCAGCGTTAGGAAGGCCGGGGAGCTGTTTTTT
D gene: .
J gene: TRBJ2-2
clone size: .
V gene: TRBV29-1

CDR3 protein: CASSLSRAPNTEAFF
CDR3 DNA: TGTGCCAGCAGTTTATCAAGGGCTCCGAACACTGAAGCTTTCTTT
D gene: .
J gene: TRBJ1-1
clone size: many
V gene: TRBV27

CDR3 protein: CATAGTTANTGELFF
CDR3 DNA: TGTGCCACCGCCGGGACTACCGCGAACACCGGGGAGCTGTTTTTT
D gene: TRBD2
J gene: TRBJ2-2
clone size: few
V gene: TRBV10-3

CDR3 protein: CASSFGGPGEQFF
CDR3 DNA: TGTGCCAGCAGTTTCGGGGGCCCTGGTGAGCAGTTCTTC
D gene: .
J gene: TRBJ2-1
clone size: many
V gene: TRBV28

CDR3 protein: CSARDRRSGTPFGQFF
CDR3 DNA: TGCAGTGCTAGAGACAGGCGTAGCGGGACTCCATTCGGGCAGTTCTTC
D gene: TRBD2
J gene: TRBJ2-1
clone size: many
V gene: TRBV20-1

CDR3 protein: CSAQRGPYEQYF
CDR3 DNA: TGCAGTGCCCAAAGGGGGCCGTACGAGCAGTACTTC
D gene: TRBD1
J gene: TRBJ2-7
clone size: many
V gene: TRBV20-1

CDR3 protein: CASRAGTGGYNEQFF
CDR3 DNA: TGTGCCAGCAGGGCCGGGACAGGGGGCTACAATGAGCAGTTCTTC
D gene: TRBD1
J gene: TRBJ2-1
clone size: many
V gene: TRBV9

CDR3 protein: CASSLSYWGPKYNQPQHF
CDR3 DNA: TGTGCCAGCAGTTTATCCTACTGGGGCCCAAAGTACAATCAGCCTCAGCATTTT
D gene: .
J gene: TRBJ1-5
clone size: .
V gene: TRBV28

CDR3 protein: CASSVGQGSYNEQFF
CDR3 DNA: TGTGCCAGCAGTGTAGGGCAGGGCTCCTACAATGAGCAGTTCTTC
D gene: .
J gene: TRBJ2-1
clone size: many
V gene: TRBV2

CDR3 protein: CASTEGGLVQPQHF
CDR3 DNA: TGTGCCAGCACCGAGGGAGGGTTGGTTCAGCCCCAGCATTTT
D gene: .
J gene: TRBJ1-5
clone size: many
V gene: TRBV6-2/TRBV6-3

CDR3 protein: CASSPNFGKNIQYF
CDR3 DNA: TGTGCCAGCAGCCCCAATTTTGGAAAAAACATTCAGTACTTC
D gene: .
J gene: TRBJ2-4
clone size: many
V gene: TRBV7-2

CDR3 protein: CASSTRRGGTDTQYF
CDR3 DNA: TGTGCCAGTAGCACCCGAAGGGGCGGCACAGATACGCAGTATTTT
D gene: .
J gene: TRBJ2-3
clone size: .
V gene: TRBV19

CDR3 protein: CSGSTGSYEQYF
CDR3 DNA: TGCAGCGGCTCGACAGGCTCCTACGAGCAGTACTTC
D gene: .
J gene: TRBJ2-7
clone size: few
V gene: TRBV29-1

CDR3 protein: CASSQIMNSYGYTF
CDR3 DNA: TGCGCCAGCAGCCAAATAATGAATTCCTATGGCTACACCTTC
D gene: .
J gene: TRBJ1-2
clone size: .
V gene: TRBV4-3

CDR3 protein: CASSLIGPRNTEAFF
CDR3 DNA: TGTGCCAGCAGTTTAATAGGGCCTCGGAACACTGAAGCTTTCTTT
D gene: .
J gene: TRBJ1-1
clone size: many
V gene: TRBV12-3/TRBV12-4

CDR3 protein: CASSPLAGARYEQYF
CDR3 DNA: TGTGCCAGCTCCCCCCTAGCGGGAGCCCGCTACGAGCAGTACTTC
D gene: TRBD2
J gene: TRBJ2-7
clone size: .
V gene: TRBV6-2/TRBV6-3

CDR3 protein: CASSIGAPILGEREGPETQYF
CDR3 DNA: TGCGCCAGCAGCATTGGGGCACCCATCCTCGGGGAGCGGGAGGGCCCGGAGACCCAGTACTTC
D gene: TRBD2
J gene: TRBJ2-5
clone size: few
V gene: TRBV5-1

CDR3 protein: CASSSLPHTEAFF
CDR3 DNA: TGTGCCAGCAGTTCCCTCCCCCACACTGAAGCTTTCTTT
D gene: .
J gene: TRBJ1-1
clone size: .
V gene: TRBV28

CDR3 protein: CATSDLRQGIQETQYF
CDR3 DNA: TGTGCCACCAGTGATTTACGACAGGGGATACAAGAGACCCAGTACTTC
D gene: TRBD1
J gene: TRBJ2-5
clone size: few
V gene: TRBV24-1

CDR3 protein: CASSFGGLTYEQYF
CDR3 DNA: TGCGCCAGCAGCTTCGGGGGCTTAACCTACGAGCAGTACTTC
D gene: .
J gene: TRBJ2-7
clone size: once
V gene: TRBV5-1

CDR3 protein: CASSVGPRETQYF
CDR3 DNA: TGTGCCAGCAGCGTAGGCCCGAGAGAGACCCAGTACTTC
D gene: .
J gene: TRBJ2-5
clone size: .
V gene: TRBV9

CDR3 protein: CSARLGTLDEQLF
CDR3 DNA: TGCAGTGCTAGATTGGGAACACTGGATGAGCAGCTCTTC
D gene: .
J gene: TRBJ2-1
clone size: few
V gene: TRBV20-1

CDR3 protein: CSARDLGLNTGELFF
CDR3 DNA: TGCAGTGCTAGAGATCTCGGACTTAACACCGGGGAGCTGTTTTTT
D gene: .
J gene: TRBJ2-2
clone size: few
V gene: TRBV20-1

CDR3 protein: CAISEGTVNTGELFF
CDR3 DNA: TGTGCCATCAGTGAGGGAACAGTAAACACCGGGGAGCTGTTTTTT
D gene: .
J gene: TRBJ2-2
clone size: many
V gene: TRBV10-3

CDR3 protein: CASSQGRGAGANVLTF
CDR3 DNA: TGCGCCAGCAGCCAAGGGAGGGGAGCTGGGGCCAACGTCCTGACTTTC
D gene: .
J gene: TRBJ2-6
clone size: .
V gene: TRBV4-3

CDR3 protein: CASSLTGVYEQYF
CDR3 DNA: TGTGCCAGCAGCCTGACAGGAGTCTACGAGCAGTACTTC
D gene: .
J gene: TRBJ2-7
clone size: many
V gene: TRBV7-2

CDR3 protein: CASSFSGINETQYF
CDR3 DNA: TGTGCCAGCAGCTTTAGCGGGATAAATGAGACCCAGTACTTC
D gene: TRBD2
J gene: TRBJ2-5
clone size: many
V gene: TRBV7-9

CDR3 protein: CASMGQGASGANVLTF
CDR3 DNA: TGTGCCAGCATGGGACAGGGGGCTTCAGGGGCCAACGTCCTGACTTTC
D gene: TRBD1
J gene: TRBJ2-6
clone size: .
V gene: TRBV9

CDR3 protein: CASSLFHTETTYEQYF
CDR3 DNA: TGCGCCAGCAGCTTGTTTCACACCGAGACAACCTACGAGCAGTACTTC
D gene: .
J gene: TRBJ2-7
clone size: many
V gene: TRBV5-1

CDR3 protein: CASSLVWYRGRITQAYNEQFF
CDR3 DNA: TGTGCCAGCAGCTTAGTCTGGTACAGGGGGCGTATAACACAAGCTTACAATGAGCAGTTCTTC
D gene: TRBD1
J gene: TRBJ2-1
clone size: many
V gene: TRBV7-2

CDR3 protein: CSARAEQGYNSPLHF
CDR3 DNA: TGCAGTGCTAGAGCCGAACAGGGCTATAATTCACCCCTCCACTTT
D gene: .
J gene: TRBJ1-6
clone size: many
V gene: TRBV20-1

CDR3 protein: CASSSRTGTSGPGGDTQYF
CDR3 DNA: TGTGCCAGCAGTTCTCGCACCGGGACTAGCGGGCCCGGGGGGGATACGCAGTATTTT
D gene: TRBD2
J gene: TRBJ2-3
clone size: .
V gene: TRBV6-4

CDR3 protein: CASSQGMTRSYEQYF
CDR3 DNA: TGCGCCAGCAGCCAAGGGATGACACGCTCCTACGAGCAGTACTTC
D gene: .
J gene: TRBJ2-7
clone size: .
V gene: TRBV4-3

CDR3 protein: CASRKPGPEDSYEQYF
CDR3 DNA: TGTGCCAGTAGAAAACCGGGACCAGAGGACTCCTACGAGCAGTACTTC
D gene: .
J gene: TRBJ2-7
clone size: many
V gene: TRBV2

CDR3 protein: CASSPRHPGGMNTEAFF
CDR3 DNA: TGTGCCAGCTCACCACGCCACCCGGGTGGTATGAACACTGAAGCTTTCTTT
D gene: .
J gene: TRBJ1-1
clone size: many
V gene: TRBV18

CDR3 protein: CASSQGQGADTQYF
CDR3 DNA: TGTGCCAGCAGTCAGGGACAGGGGGCAGATACGCAGTATTTT
D gene: TRBD1
J gene: TRBJ2-3
clone size: many
V gene: TRBV6-2/TRBV6-3

CDR3 protein: CASSIRQDAYNEQFF
CDR3 DNA: TGTGCCAGCAGCATTCGACAGGATGCCTACAATGAGCAGTTCTTC
D gene: .
J gene: TRBJ2-1
clone size: many
V gene: TRBV3-1

CDR3 protein: CASSQDRTDSPLHF
CDR3 DNA: TGTGCCAGCAGTCAGGACAGGACTGATTCACCCCTCCACTTT
D gene: TRBD1
J gene: TRBJ1-6
clone size: many
V gene: TRBV28

CDR3 protein: CASSKGLNEQFF
CDR3 DNA: TGTGCCAGCAGTAAAGGACTAAATGAGCAGTTCTTC
D gene: .
J gene: TRBJ2-1
clone size: many
V gene: TRBV2

CDR3 protein: CASSTGTAATNEKLFF
CDR3 DNA: TGTGCCAGCAGTACCGGGACAGCGGCAACTAATGAAAAACTGTTTTTT
D gene: TRBD1
J gene: TRBJ1-4
clone size: few
V gene: TRBV9

CDR3 protein: CSARDPLRRNTQYF
CDR3 DNA: TGCAGTGCTAGAGACCCCCTGCGCAGGAATACGCAGTATTTT
D gene: .
J gene: TRBJ2-3
clone size: many
V gene: TRBV20-1

CDR3 protein: CASSLTTSGTYEQYF
CDR3 DNA: TGCGCCAGCAGCTTGACGACTAGCGGAACCTACGAGCAGTACTTC
D gene: TRBD2
J gene: TRBJ2-7
clone size: many
V gene: TRBV5-1

CDR3 protein: CASSQFAAGSYNEQFF
CDR3 DNA: TGTGCCAGCAGCCAATTTGCCGCGGGTAGTTACAATGAGCAGTTCTTC
D gene: .
J gene: TRBJ2-1
clone size: many
V gene: TRBV3-1

CDR3 protein: CASSLDWGSSGNTIYF
CDR3 DNA: TGTGCCAGCAGCTTAGATTGGGGCAGCTCTGGAAACACCATATATTTT
D gene: .
J gene: TRBJ1-3
clone size: .
V gene: TRBV7-2

CDR3 protein: CASSSGDSYEQYF
CDR3 DNA: TGCGCCAGCAGCTCCGGTGACTCCTACGAGCAGTACTTC
D gene: .
J gene: TRBJ2-7
clone size: many
V gene: TRBV5-1

CDR3 protein: CASQRLGTSGSYEQYF
CDR3 DNA: TGTGCCAGCCAACGACTAGGGACTAGCGGATCCTACGAGCAGTACTTC
D gene: TRBD2
J gene: TRBJ2-7
clone size: few
V gene: TRBV6-1

CDR3 protein: CASTVRLAGDITGELFF
CDR3 DNA: TGTGCCAGCACCGTCCGGCTAGCGGGAGATATCACCGGGGAGCTGTTTTTT
D gene: TRBD2
J gene: TRBJ2-2
clone size: many
V gene: TRBV28

CDR3 protein: CASSEGQLVNQPQHF
CDR3 DNA: TGTGCCAGCAGTGAAGGGCAGCTAGTCAATCAGCCCCAGCATTTT
D gene: .
J gene: TRBJ1-5
clone size: many
V gene: TRBV2

CDR3 protein: CASSYRRDRVNIQYF
CDR3 DNA: TGTGCCAGCAGTTACAGGAGGGACAGGGTAAACATTCAGTACTTC
D gene: TRBD1
J gene: TRBJ2-4
clone size: .
V gene: TRBV6-5

CDR3 protein: CASSPRLSAAEQYF
CDR3 DNA: TGTGCCAGCAGTCCCCGTCTCTCAGCGGCCGAGCAGTACTTC
D gene: .
J gene: TRBJ2-7
clone size: many
V gene: TRBV2

CDR3 protein: CSARTIQREKLFF
CDR3 DNA: TGCAGTGCTAGGACAATTCAACGTGAAAAACTGTTTTTT
D gene: .
J gene: TRBJ1-4
clone size: many
V gene: TRBV20-1

CDR3 protein: CSAHPGTSEDNEQFF
CDR3 DNA: TGCAGTGCTCATCCCGGGACTAGCGAAGACAATGAGCAGTTCTTC
D gene: TRBD2
J gene: TRBJ2-1
clone size: many
V gene: TRBV20-1

CDR3 protein: CASSSPGTSENYNEQFF
CDR3 DNA: TGTGCCAGCAGTTCCCCTGGGACTAGCGAAAACTACAATGAGCAGTTCTTC
D gene: TRBD2
J gene: TRBJ2-1
clone size: many
V gene: TRBV28

CDR3 protein: CAWSDVGGSGLAGGSYEQYF
CDR3 DNA: TGTGCCTGGAGTGATGTCGGGGGGTCAGGGCTAGCGGGAGGTTCCTACGAGCAGTACTTC
D gene: TRBD2
J gene: TRBJ2-7
clone size: many
V gene: TRBV30

CDR3 protein: CSPRWWRMNTEAFF
CDR3 DNA: TGCAGCCCTCGATGGTGGCGGATGAACACTGAAGCTTTCTTT
D gene: .
J gene: TRBJ1-1
clone size: many
V gene: TRBV29-1